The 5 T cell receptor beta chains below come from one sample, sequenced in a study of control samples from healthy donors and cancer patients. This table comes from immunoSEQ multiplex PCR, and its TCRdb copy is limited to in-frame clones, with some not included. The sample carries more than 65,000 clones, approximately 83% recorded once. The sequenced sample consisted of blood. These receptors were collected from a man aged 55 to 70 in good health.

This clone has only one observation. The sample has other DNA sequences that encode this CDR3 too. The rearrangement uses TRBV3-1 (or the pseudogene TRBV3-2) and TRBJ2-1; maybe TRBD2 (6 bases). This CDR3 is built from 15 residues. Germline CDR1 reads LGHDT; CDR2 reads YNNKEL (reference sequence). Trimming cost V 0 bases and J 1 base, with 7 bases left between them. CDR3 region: CASSQDGGSYNEQFF. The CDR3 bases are TGTGCCAGCAGCCAAGATGGGGGGTCCTACAATGAGCAGTTCTTC.

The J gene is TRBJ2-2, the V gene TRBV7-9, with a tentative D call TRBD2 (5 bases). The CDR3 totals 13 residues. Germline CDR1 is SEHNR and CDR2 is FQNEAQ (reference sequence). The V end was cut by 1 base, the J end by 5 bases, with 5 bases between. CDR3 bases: TGTGCCAGCAGCTTAGTAGCGACCGGGGAGCTGTTTTTT. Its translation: CASSLVATGELFF.

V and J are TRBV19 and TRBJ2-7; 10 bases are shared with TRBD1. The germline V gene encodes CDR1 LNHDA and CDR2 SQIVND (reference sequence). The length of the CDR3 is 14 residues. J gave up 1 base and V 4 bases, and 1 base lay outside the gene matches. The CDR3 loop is CASSRDRGSYEQYF. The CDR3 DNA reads TGTGCCAGTAGTAGGGACAGGGGTTCCTACGAGCAGTACTTC.

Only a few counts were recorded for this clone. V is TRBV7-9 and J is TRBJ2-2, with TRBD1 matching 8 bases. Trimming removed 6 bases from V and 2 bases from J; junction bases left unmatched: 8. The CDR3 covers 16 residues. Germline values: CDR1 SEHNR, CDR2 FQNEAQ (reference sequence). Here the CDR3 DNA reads TGTGCCAGCAGTCCGATGGGACAGGCCAACACCGGGGAGCTGTTTTTT. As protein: CASSPMGQANTGELFF.

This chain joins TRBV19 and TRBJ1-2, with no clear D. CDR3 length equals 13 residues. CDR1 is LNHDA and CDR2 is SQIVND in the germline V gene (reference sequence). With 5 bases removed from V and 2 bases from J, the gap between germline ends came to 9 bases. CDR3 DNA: TGTGCCAGTAGTTTTGAGGGAAACTATGGCTACACCTTC. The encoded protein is CASSFEGNYGYTF.